This TCR beta chain was identified during a study of blood T cells in healthy people across ages. Study-level information: Capture by template switching was about one barcoded beta molecule per two T cells.

This clonotype was observed a few times. V was clipped by 0 bases and J by 7 bases, with 15 bases between them. Germline V gene lookup returns CDR1 DFQATT and CDR2 SNEGSKA (reference sequence). The CDR3 extends over 14 amino acids. With a J-beta primer mix and a sample-barcoded 5' primer, a second PCR ran about 7 to 12 cycles. TCRdb itself ran the 5' RACE reads through MiXCR, one entry per CDR3 protein. The data contain about 1.8 million distinct CDR3 sequences, just under 50% of them singletons. The sequence was collected from a woman between 35 and 50 years old in good health. Material: blood. The chain couples TRBV20-1 to TRBJ1-2; TRBD1 is a possible D gene (5 bases). The CDR3 DNA reads as TGCAGTGCTAGAGATCTGCGGGGGGAGACTGGCTACACCTTC. It specifies CSARDLRGETGYTF.